This TCR beta chain derives from a study of blood T cells in healthy people across ages. This clonotype was observed once. CDR3 length: 16 residues. Deletions cut 4 bases from V and 3 bases from J, with 17 bases between. CDR1 and CDR2 from the germline V gene are ENHRY and SYGVKD. Primers used in a second PCR of about 7 to 12 cycles were a sample-barcoded 5' primer and a J-beta primer mix. TCRdb reprocessed the 5' RACE reads with MiXCR, giving one entry per CDR3 protein. The data hold approximately 790,000 distinct CDR3 sequences, with 62% observed a single time. The chain recombines TRBV10-3 with TRBJ2-3; possibly TRBD1 or TRBD2 for D (6 bases each). The TCR originated in a man aged 25-45 years in good health. The sequenced sample was blood. This CDR3 is CAISAGGQMGTDTQYF. The CDR3 bases are TGTGCCATCAGTGCCGGGGGCCAAATGGGTACAGATACGCAGTATTTT.